This TCR beta chain emerged from a study of blood T cell repertoires in COVID-19. As for the study in general: Acute and convalescent COVID-19 samples came from the United States, Italy and Spain. From T cells, B-cell-depleted T cells, or PBMCs came the material, which was cDNA or gDNA.

The CDR3 spans 13 residues. CDR1 SGHVS and CDR2 FQNEAQ come from the germline V gene. V dropped 5 bases and J dropped 6 bases, with 13 bases sitting between them. In the source study's methods: The authors estimated nucleated cell counts from reference gene primer amplification. Assay: immunoSEQ multiplex PCR; the TCRdb copy retains only in-frame clones and omits some. V and J calls and clone size come straight from that table; D and trimming were deduced from the DNA. The sample includes roughly 380,000 clones, approximately 80% of them seen just once. The rearrangement joins TRBV7-8 to TRBJ1-2, with unresolved D. The sequenced sample consisted of peripheral blood. This receptor was identified in a human donor with acute or convalescent COVID-19. The donor label of this sample is uncertain. The CDR3 bases are TGTGCCAGCAGCCCCCATGACAAGAATGGCTACACCTTC. Encoded protein: CASSPHDKNGYTF.